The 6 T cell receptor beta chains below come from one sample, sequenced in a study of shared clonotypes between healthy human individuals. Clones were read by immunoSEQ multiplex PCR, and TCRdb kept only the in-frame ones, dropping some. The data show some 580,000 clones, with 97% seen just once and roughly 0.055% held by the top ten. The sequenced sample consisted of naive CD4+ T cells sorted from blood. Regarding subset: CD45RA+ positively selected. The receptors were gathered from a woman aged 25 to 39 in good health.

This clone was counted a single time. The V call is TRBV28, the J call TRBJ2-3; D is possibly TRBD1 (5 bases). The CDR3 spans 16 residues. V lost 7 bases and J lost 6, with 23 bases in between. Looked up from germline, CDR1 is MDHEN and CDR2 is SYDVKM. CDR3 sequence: CASTPPDSPGWDTQYF. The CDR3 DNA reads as TGTGCCAGCACCCCCCCAGACTCGCCAGGGTGGGATACGCAGTATTTT.

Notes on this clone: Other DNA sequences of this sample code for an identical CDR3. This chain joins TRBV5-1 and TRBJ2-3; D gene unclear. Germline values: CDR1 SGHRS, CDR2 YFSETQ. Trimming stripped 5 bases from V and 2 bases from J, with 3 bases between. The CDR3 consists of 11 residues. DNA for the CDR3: TGCGCCAGCAGTCTCACAGATACGCAGTATTTT. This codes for CASSLTDTQYF.

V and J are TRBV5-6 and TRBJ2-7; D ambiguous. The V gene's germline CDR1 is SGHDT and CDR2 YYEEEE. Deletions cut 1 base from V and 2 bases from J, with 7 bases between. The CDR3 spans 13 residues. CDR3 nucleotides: TGTGCCAGCAGCTTGCCTCAGGCCTACGAGCAGTACTTC. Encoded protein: CASSLPQAYEQYF.

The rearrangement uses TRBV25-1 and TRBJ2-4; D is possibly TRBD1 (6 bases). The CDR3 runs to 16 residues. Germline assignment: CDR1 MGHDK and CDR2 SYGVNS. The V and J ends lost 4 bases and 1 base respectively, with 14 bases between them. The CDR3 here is CASSAITGFAKNIQYF. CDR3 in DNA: TGTGCCAGCAGTGCCATAACAGGGTTCGCCAAAAACATTCAGTACTTC.

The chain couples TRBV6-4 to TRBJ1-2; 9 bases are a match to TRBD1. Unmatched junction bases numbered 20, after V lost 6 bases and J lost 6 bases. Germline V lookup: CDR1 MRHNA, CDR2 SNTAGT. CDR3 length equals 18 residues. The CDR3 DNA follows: TGTGCCAGCAGCGAGACTCCGGGACAGGGTCTATTCCGAGATGGCTACACCTTC. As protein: CASSETPGQGLFRDGYTF.

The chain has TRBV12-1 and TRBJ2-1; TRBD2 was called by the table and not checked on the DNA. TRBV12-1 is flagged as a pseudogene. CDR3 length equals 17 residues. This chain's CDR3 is CAGKGTSGDLSYNEQFF. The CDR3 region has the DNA TGTGCCGGTAAAGGGACTAGCGGAGACCTTTCCTACAATGAGCAGTTCTTC.